This entry lists 24 T cell receptor beta chains sequenced from one sample in a study of human T cells and chemical hapten exposure. Time point here: patch test 3, about 24 weeks after DPC sensitization. Treatment given: therapeutic diphenylcyclopropenone sensitization with weekly scalp DPC. In TCRdb, the RACE reads were re-called with MiXCR into one record per CDR3 protein. The top ten clones hold roughly 3.7% of a sample with about 84,000 distinct CDR3 sequences, more than 10% of them seen once. The specimen comprised whole blood, sampled in connection with sensitization to the hapten diphenylcyclopropenone (DPC). These receptors originate from a woman aged 45-65 years with alopecia areata. Some clones in this sample may be carry-over from other donors' samples.

This clonotype turned up a few times. V usage is TRBV7-2 and J usage is TRBJ2-1; 9 nucleotides align to TRBD2. V lost 5 bases, J lost 0 bases, and 11 bases stayed unmatched. This CDR3 has 18 residues. Per germline, CDR1 SGHTA and CDR2 FQGNSA. The CDR3 nucleotides are TGTGCCAGCAGCCCGTTGACCCGAGCGGGAGGCTCCTACAATGAGCAGTTCTTC. Its protein is CASSPLTRAGGSYNEQFF.

This clonotype was observed a few times. The V call is TRBV5-4, the J call TRBJ2-5; D remains unclear. Germline loops: CDR1 SGHNT, CDR2 YYREEE (reference sequence). The V end lost 4 bases, the J end lost 5 bases, and 9 bases lay between the germline ends. The CDR3 totals 12 residues. The DNA of the CDR3 is TGTGCCAGCAGCGGCCCAAAGGAGACCCAGTACTTC. Its protein product is CASSGPKETQYF.

This clonotype was seen just once. A much larger clone differs from this one at a single base, so this may be a read error. The J gene is TRBJ2-2, the V gene TRBV7-2; 10 bases agree with TRBD2. This CDR3 comprises 17 residues. Germline V gives CDR1 SGHTA, CDR2 FQGNSA. Written as DNA, the CDR3 is TGTGGCAGCAGAATAGGAGGATTAGCGGGAGGTACCGGGGAGCTGTTTTTT. Translation: CGSRIGGLAGGTGELFF. Variable domain in full (rest from reference TRBV7-2 and TRBJ2-2): GAGVSQSPSNKVTEKGKDVELRCDPISGHTALYWYRQSLGQGLEFLIYFQGNSAPDKSGLPSDRFSAERTGGSVSTLTIQRTQQEDSAVYLCGSRIGGLAGGTGELFFGEGSRLTVL.

The table lists this clonotype with many counts. The J gene is TRBJ2-7, the V gene TRBV10-3, with D perhaps given as TRBD1 or TRBD2 (5 bases each). Trimming removed 4 bases at V and 0 bases at J, with 13 bases between. CDR3 length: 15 amino acids. Germline values: CDR1 ENHRY, CDR2 SYGVKD. The DNA for the CDR3 is TGTGCCATCAGTGGGACGGGACGGAGCTCCTACGAGCAGTACTTC. Protein sequence: CAISGTGRSSYEQYF.

This clonotype was seen only a few times. The J gene is TRBJ1-6, the V gene TRBV6-1; TRBD1 aligns across 9 bases. V shed 6 bases, J shed 5 bases, and the junction held 5 bases outside the gene matches. CDR1 MNHNS and CDR2 SASEGT come from the germline V gene. This CDR3 is built from 15 residues. The DNA of the CDR3 is TGTGCCAGCAGAGCGGGACAGGGTAATAATTCACCCCTCCACTTT. Translating it yields CASRAGQGNNSPLHF.

J is TRBJ1-1 and V is TRBV20-1; TRBD1 might be the D (5 bases). The CDR3 runs 12 residues. With 6 bases removed from V and 0 bases from J, the gap between germline ends came to 8 bases. CDR1 and CDR2 from the germline V gene are DFQATT and SNEGSKA (reference sequence). The CDR3: CSATQVNTEAFF. CDR3 in DNA: TGCAGTGCCACACAGGTGAACACTGAAGCTTTCTTT.

In this sample, this clonotype turned up a few times. The CDR3 sequence: CSLGGGEAETQYF. The CDR3 DNA sequence: TGCAGCCTAGGGGGGGGCGAAGCAGAGACCCAGTACTTC. The chain couples TRBV29-1 to TRBJ2-5; possibly TRBD2 for D (7 bases). The CDR3 length is 13 residues. V was trimmed by 8 bases and J by 4 bases, leaving 17 bases between them. Germline CDR1 SQVTM, CDR2 ANQGSEA.

This clonotype showed up just a few times. The V call is TRBV6-6, the J call TRBJ2-1; D possibly uses TRBD1 or TRBD2 (6 bases each). Germline V gene sequence: CDR1 MNHNY, CDR2 SVGAGI (reference sequence). The CDR3 contains 17 residues. V lost 8 bases to trimming and J lost 0 bases, with 20 bases between them. CDR3 DNA: TGTGCCAGCGGCGGGACACTTTCCACCGGCTCCTACAATGAGCAGTTCTTC. Its protein product is CASGGTLSTGSYNEQFF.

This clonotype appeared many times. The chain uses TRBV7-9 and TRBJ1-1, with D unclear. CDR1 is SEHNR and CDR2 is FQNEAQ in the germline V gene (reference sequence). This CDR3 comprises 11 residues. Trimming removed 5 bases from V and 8 bases from J, with 9 bases in between. The CDR3 region has the DNA TGTGCCAGCAGCCATTCGGTCGAAGCTTTCTTT. Translating it yields CASSHSVEAFF. The whole variable domain, filled in from reference TRBV7-9 and TRBJ1-1, reads DTGVSQNPRHKITKRGQNVTFRCDPISEHNRLYWYRQTLGQGPEFLTYFQNEAQLEKSRLLSDRFSAERPKGSFSTLEIQRTEQGDSAMYLCASSHSVEAFFGQGTRLTVV.

This clonotype was recorded many times. V usage is TRBV6-1 and J usage is TRBJ1-1; D gene uncertain. V lost 6 bases and J lost 0, with 8 bases in between. This CDR3 spans 13 amino acids. Germline CDR1 reads MNHNS; CDR2 reads SASEGT. The DNA for the CDR3 is TGTGCCAGCAGAGAACAGTTGAACACTGAAGCTTTCTTT. Its translation: CASREQLNTEAFF.

At least ten counts were recorded for this clonotype. This chain joins TRBV11-1 and TRBJ2-1, with D perhaps matching TRBD1 (6 bases). This CDR3 is 14 amino acids long. In germline, CDR1 is SGHAT, CDR2 FQDESV (reference sequence). The V and J ends lost 4 bases and 13 bases respectively, with 20 bases between them. The CDR3 protein is CASSSPGTPWLQFF. CDR3 nucleotides: TGTGCCAGCAGCTCACCCGGGACACCGTGGCTTCAGTTCTTC.

This clonotype showed up many times. As DNA, the CDR3 is TGTGCCAGCAGCCAAGATCTGCAGCGGGAGGGCTACGAGCAGTACTTC. Translation gives CASSQDLQREGYEQYF. This chain uses TRBV4-2 with TRBJ2-7; the match to TRBD2 covers 10 bases. V lost 0 bases to trimming and J lost 3 bases; unmatched junction nucleotides: 5. CDR1 and CDR2 (germline): LGHNA, YNFKEQ. The CDR3 loop spans 16 amino acids.

The rearrangement links TRBV6-5 to TRBJ2-5; D gene uncertain. V was trimmed by 5 bases and J by 5 bases, leaving 21 bases between them. Germline CDR1 reads MNHEY; CDR2 reads SVGAGI. The CDR3 is made up of 16 amino acids. Here the CDR3 reads CASSRAAPTAGETQYF. As DNA, the CDR3 is TGTGCCAGCAGTCGAGCCGCGCCGACCGCTGGGGAGACCCAGTACTTC.

This chain connects TRBV5-1 to TRBJ1-1; a weak D match, TRBD1 (5 bases). V was clipped by 7 bases and J by 5 bases, with 15 bases between them. The CDR3 has 13 residues. Germline-derived CDR1 and CDR2 are SGHRS and YFSETQ. CDR3 in DNA: TGCGCCAGCCGCAGCCTGGGGGGGACTGAAGCTTTCTTT. This encodes CASRSLGGTEAFF.

J is TRBJ2-1 and V is TRBV11-2, with D unclear. Germline loops: CDR1 SGHAT, CDR2 FQNNGV. Trimming left V 5 bases short and J 5 bases short, with 13 bases between. The CDR3 loop spans 14 amino acids. The CDR3 bases are TGTGCCAGCAGCCTCGGACCGTACCACAATGAGCAGTTCTTC. It yields the protein CASSLGPYHNEQFF. The variable domain in full, with the rest retrieved from reference TRBV11-2 and TRBJ2-1, is EAGVAQSPRYKIIEKRQSVAFWCNPISGHATLYWYQQILGQGPKLLIQFQNNGVVDDSQLPKDRFSAERLKGVDSTLKIQPAKLEDSAVYLCASSLGPYHNEQFFGPGTRLTVL.

This clonotype was counted at least ten times. V and J are TRBV14 and TRBJ2-2, with 7 nucleotides matching TRBD1. The CDR3 sequence is 15 residues long. The V segment lost 4 bases and the J segment 3 bases; nucleotides outside the gene matches: 5. Per the germline V gene, CDR1 is SGHDN and CDR2 is FVKESK. The CDR3 spells CASSRNRGDTGELFF. The CDR3 DNA reads as TGTGCCAGCAGCCGTAACAGGGGCGACACCGGGGAGCTGTTTTTT.

The chain couples TRBV12-5 to TRBJ2-7; tentatively, D is TRBD1 or TRBD2 (5 bases each). This CDR3 spans 17 amino acids. Germline V gives CDR1 LGHNT, CDR2 FRNRAP. Trimming shortened V by 0 bases and J by 1 base, and 16 bases separated the two germline ends. CDR3 protein: CASGLVLWGTESYEQYF. The CDR3 nucleotides are TGTGCTAGTGGTTTGGTACTGTGGGGGACGGAGTCCTACGAGCAGTACTTC.

The gene calls are TRBV4-1 and TRBJ2-1; 8 bases agree with TRBD2. CDR1 is MGHRA and CDR2 is YSYEKL in the germline V gene. CDR3 length: 18 residues. Trimming at V came to 2 bases and at J to 0 bases, leaving 9 bases not matched to a gene. The DNA of the CDR3 is TGCGCCAGCAGCCAAAGAAGCGGGAGTAGACTCTCCTACAATGAGCAGTTCTTC. It specifies CASSQRSGSRLSYNEQFF.

In regard to this clonotype: Being one base from a much bigger clone, this may be a read error. The V and J genes are TRBV7-9 and TRBJ2-5; D gene unclear. Germline V lookup: CDR1 SEHNR, CDR2 FQNEAQ (reference sequence). This CDR3 is 14 amino acids long. V lost 4 bases to trimming and J lost 2 bases, with 11 bases between them. CDR3 protein: CASSSAGRQETQYF. Here the CDR3 DNA reads TGTGCCAGCAGCTCAGCCGGAAGGCAAGAGACCCAGTACTTC.

This clonotype appeared many times. The V and J genes are TRBV4-2 and TRBJ2-7; the D call may be TRBD1 or TRBD2 (5 bases each). Between the trimmed V and J ends, which lost 0 bases and 0 bases, there was a span of 9 bases. CDR3 size: 15 residues. Germline CDR1 and CDR2: LGHNA and YNFKEQ. In DNA form, the CDR3 reads TGTGCCAGCAGCCAAGAGGGACGGACCTCCTACGAGCAGTACTTC. Translating gives CASSQEGRTSYEQYF.

This clonotype was observed many times. The J gene is TRBJ1-1, the V gene TRBV7-6; TRBD1 agrees at 8 bases. This CDR3 has 16 residues. Germline V gives CDR1 SGHVS, CDR2 FNYEAQ. Trimming removed 3 bases from V and 1 base from J; junction bases left unmatched: 7. The CDR3 DNA sequence: TGTGCCAGCAGCTTCGGACAGGGCAATGCGAACACTGAAGCTTTCTTT. Translating it yields CASSFGQGNANTEAFF.

This chain connects TRBV29-1 to TRBJ1-3; 8 bases fit TRBD1. The CDR3 contains 16 residues. CDR1 and CDR2 from the germline V gene are SQVTM and ANQGSEA. Trimming cost V 3 bases and J 0 bases; bases outside gene matches: 7. The CDR3, as DNA: TGCAGCGTTGATGGGATGGGGACAGGCTCTGGAAACACCATATATTTT. Encoded protein: CSVDGMGTGSGNTIYF.

This clonotype was seen a handful of times. The V and J genes are TRBV19 and TRBJ1-4; D perhaps matches TRBD1 (5 bases). The ends were cut back, 6 bases at V and 0 bases at J, with 8 bases in the middle. The CDR3 is 14 amino acids. Germline lookup yields CDR1 LNHDA and CDR2 SQIVND (reference sequence). CDR3 bases: TGTGCCAGTAGGAGGGACTCAACTAATGAAAAACTGTTTTTT. Translation gives CASRRDSTNEKLFF.

This clonotype was counted ten times or more. V and J are TRBV4-3 and TRBJ2-4; D is unresolved. The germline CDR1 and CDR2 sequences are LGHNA and YSLEER. This CDR3 is 17 amino acids long. Trimming removed 1 base at V and 6 bases at J, with 19 bases between. The CDR3 bases are TGCGCCAGCAGCCAAGGGGTGACCGGCGGAGCCGGAAACATTCAGTACTTC. Translating it yields CASSQGVTGGAGNIQYF.